Listed here is a single T cell receptor (beta chain). Its target is not known. The sample is drawn from a study of OX40 agonist ivuxolimab in advanced cancers. Looking at the study overall: An agonistic human IgG2 monoclonal antibody against OX40 (CD134) was given. Those enrolled were 82.7% male, with a mean age of about 60 years and ages from 23 to 79. Findings and caveats of the study: Clones of CD4+ and CD8+ blood T cells grew by week 6 at doses of 0.1 to 3.0 mg/kg. Among the nonresponders, some also had low normalized T-cell clonal expansion.

The method was immunoSEQ multiplex PCR; TCRdb's version includes in-frame clones alone and lacks a portion of them. The table records 65,000 to 85,000 clones, 85% of them present only once. The V gene lost 2 bases and the J gene lost 0 bases, with 11 bases spanning the gap. The germline V gene has CDR1 MDHEN and CDR2 SYDVKM. The CDR3 spans 15 residues. This sequence joins TRBV28 and TRBJ2-7, with unresolved D. Sequencing was performed on CD4+ or CD8+ T cells sorted from blood, taken in a trial of the OX40 agonist ivuxolimab. The sequence derives from an adult with an advanced solid tumor such as melanoma, head and neck, liver or kidney cancer. As DNA, the CDR3 is TGTGCCAGCAGTTTAGGCAGCAGCAGCTCCTACGAGCAGTACTTC. Protein: CASSLGSSSSYEQYF.